The following is a TCR beta chain sequence with its context. The antigen it binds to is not known. No much larger clone exists at a distance of one base, and base qualities are not known. To prepare the library, the immunoSEQ multiplex PCR assay was applied. TCRdb's version of the immuneACCESS table is confined to in-frame rearrangements and falls short of the full clone set. An unresolved V gene accounts for under half of the shortfall where checked; the remainder is of unknown origin. This sample gives some 130,000 clones in total; 95% to 98% of them show up just once. The top ten hold roughly 0.45% of the sample. The source of the sample is a study of T cell changes during pregnancy in multiple sclerosis (dated by TCRdb to the late 2010s). Describing the broader study: Changes in the T cell repertoire over the course of pregnancy were examined in this study in women with multiple sclerosis.

The TCR sequence derives from a female donor with multiple sclerosis, enrolled in a pregnancy study. The sample in question was peripheral blood, obtained after pregnancy.

CDR3 sequence: CAWTTRGTGSYEQYF. The DNA is TGTGCCTGGACCACAAGAGGGACAGGAAGCTACGAGCAGTACTTC. The chain is assembled from TRBV30 and TRBJ2-7, with 8 middle bases fitting TRBD1. CDR1 and CDR2 (GTSNPN, SVGIG) derive from the germline V gene (reference sequence). The CDR3 holds 15 amino acids from the cysteine to the phenylalanine. The only DNA kept is the CDR3, 45 bases in frame from the first base. For this chain, trimming is 4 bases at the V end and 3 bases at the J end, and the number of junction bases without a gene match is 11.